This passage covers 31 T cell receptor beta chains from one sample sequenced in a study of patients and donors after allogeneic stem cell transplantation. TCRdb independently ran MiXCR on the RT-PCR reads; one entry per CDR3 protein. The sample shows over 200,000 distinct CDR3 sequences, 38% of them seen only once. The sequenced sample consisted of blood, either unsorted or a sorted T cell fraction (not recorded which). The source of these receptors is a human donor who was either an allogeneic HSCT recipient or a stem cell or donor lymphocyte infusion donor (not recorded which). It is not recorded whose cells these are; they may come from a transplant donor.

V gene TRBV5-1 combines with J gene TRBJ2-7; 8 bases match TRBD1. The germline V gene has CDR1 SGHRS and CDR2 YFSETQ. CDR3 size: 13 residues. The V segment lost 3 bases and the J segment 6 bases; nucleotides outside the gene matches: 5. The CDR3: CASSSRTGSEQYF. CDR3 DNA sequence: TGCGCCAGCAGCTCTCGGACAGGGTCCGAGCAGTACTTC. Full variable domain (rest looked up from reference TRBV5-1 and TRBJ2-7): KAGVTQTPRYLIKTRGQQVTLSCSPISGHRSVSWYQQTPGQGLQFLFEYFSETQRNKGNFPGRFSGRQFSNSRSEMNVSTLELGDSALYLCASSSRTGSEQYFGPGTRLTVT.

The sample holds many counts of this clonotype. The chain uses TRBV12-3 or TRBV12-4 and TRBJ1-1; D not certain. The CDR3 has 14 residues. Deletions cut 5 bases from V and 3 bases from J, with 13 bases between. The CDR3 DNA is TGTGCCAGCAGTCGACATCATTGGGACACTGAAGCTTTCTTT. Translating it yields CASSRHHWDTEAFF.

The sample holds a few counts of this clonotype. V usage is TRBV6-6 and J usage is TRBJ1-5, with D perhaps TRBD1 (5 bases). Germline-derived CDR1 and CDR2 are MNHNY and SVGAGI (reference sequence). This CDR3 has 14 residues. V dropped 2 bases and J dropped 3 bases, with 8 bases sitting between them. CDR3 coding DNA: TGTGCCAGCAGTTACGGGGCCCTCAATCAGCCCCAGCATTTT. Translation: CASSYGALNQPQHF.

The genes are TRBV7-9 and TRBJ1-2, with 7 bases aligning to TRBD1. The germline V gene encodes CDR1 SEHNR and CDR2 FQNEAQ (reference sequence). The CDR3 loop spans 13 amino acids. The trim removed 3 bases at V and 7 bases at J, leaving 5 bases unmatched. The CDR3 sequence is CASSLAEGAGYTF. The DNA for the CDR3 is TGTGCCAGCAGCTTGGCCGAGGGGGCTGGCTACACCTTC.

This clonotype has just a few counts. The chain recombines TRBV21-1 with TRBJ1-5; the D segment call TRBD1 is taken from the table without a DNA check. TRBV21-1 is a recognized pseudogene. The CDR3 covers 17 residues. CDR3 nucleotides: TGTGCCAGCAGCAAATTAAAGGACAGAGGGAATGTACAGCCCCAGCATTTT. Protein: CASSKLKDRGNVQPQHF.

The genes are TRBV20-1 and TRBJ1-1; 12 nucleotides align to TRBD1. V was pared by 7 bases and J by 11 bases, with 11 bases of the junction left unmatched. The CDR3 is 13 amino acids. Germline loops: CDR1 DFQATT, CDR2 SNEGSKA (reference sequence). The CDR3 nucleotides are TGCAGTGATGGGACAGGGGGCCGGAGGGCTGCTTTCTTT. This codes for CSDGTGGRRAAFF.

This chain uses TRBV12-3 or TRBV12-4 with TRBJ1-1, with a weak D call TRBD1 (6 bases). The germline V and J ends were trimmed by 2 bases and 4 bases, with 8 bases remaining between them. CDR3 size: 13 residues. CDR3 DNA: TGTGCCAGCAGTTTACAGGGGCCCACTGAAGCTTTCTTT. The encoded protein is CASSLQGPTEAFF.

This clonotype came up a few times. The V gene is TRBV5-1, the J gene TRBJ1-6; D not certain. The CDR3 contains 12 residues. The V gene lost 4 bases and the J gene lost 8 bases, with 7 bases spanning the gap. CDR1 and CDR2 (germline): SGHRS, YFSETQ. DNA of the CDR3: TGCGCCAGCAGCCTAAACGATTCACCCCTCCACTTT. Translating gives CASSLNDSPLHF.

V is TRBV7-9 and J is TRBJ1-6, with D tentatively TRBD1 (5 bases). The V and J ends lost 5 bases and 8 bases respectively, with 19 bases between them. Germline CDR1 reads SEHNR; CDR2 reads FQNEAQ (reference sequence). The CDR3 is 16 amino acids. CDR3 sequence reads: CASSVPGTGAYSPLHF. The CDR3 DNA reads as TGTGCCAGCAGCGTACCGGGAACAGGAGCATATTCACCCCTCCACTTT.

This clonotype has a handful of counts. The CDR3 nucleotides read TGTGCCAGCAGCCAGCCGGGACAGAAGATCGGGAGGTTAGATTCACCCCTCCACTTT. Translating it yields CASSQPGQKIGRLDSPLHF. The chain combines TRBV4-2 with TRBJ1-6, with 7 bases lining up with TRBD1. The trim removed 3 bases at V and 8 bases at J, leaving 19 bases unmatched. Germline V gene sequence: CDR1 LGHNA, CDR2 YNFKEQ. This CDR3 spans 19 amino acids.

This clonotype was counted only a few times. The chain links TRBV5-5 to TRBJ1-2; unclear D gene. The CDR3 runs to 12 residues. Germline CDR1 is SGHKS and CDR2 is YYEKEE (reference sequence). Trimming shortened V by 0 bases and J by 5 bases, and 5 bases separated the two germline ends. DNA of the CDR3: TGTGCCAGCAGCTTGGTGTGGTATGGCTACACCTTC. Translating it yields CASSLVWYGYTF.

V is TRBV5-1 and J is TRBJ1-1, with TRBD1 identical over 8 bases. Germline V gives CDR1 SGHRS, CDR2 YFSETQ. This CDR3 is built from 16 residues. Losses at the gene ends were 2 bases for V and 7 bases for J; bases not matched to a gene: 13. The CDR3 region is CASSLGVSGTGDEAFF. For the CDR3, the DNA is TGCGCCAGCAGCTTAGGGGTCTCCGGGACAGGTGATGAAGCTTTCTTT.

This chain links TRBV7-2 with TRBJ2-3; TRBD1 might be the D (5 bases). Trimming pared 6 bases from V and 4 bases from J, leaving 20 bases between. The CDR3 loop spans 16 amino acids. CDR1 SGHTA and CDR2 FQGNSA come from the germline V gene. CDR3 nucleotides: TGTGCCAGCAGTCCCACCCCCAGGGCGGCCCCAGATACGCAGTATTTT. Translated, it gives CASSPTPRAAPDTQYF.

This chain joins TRBV4-1 and TRBJ1-1, with unresolved D. This CDR3 region has 16 residues. Trimming took off 0 bases at V and 2 bases at J, with 13 bases between the two ends. Germline V gives CDR1 MGHRA, CDR2 YSYEKL. The CDR3 here is CASSQDKAPRNTEAFF. The CDR3 coding sequence is TGCGCCAGCAGCCAAGATAAGGCACCGAGAAACACTGAAGCTTTCTTT.

The chain couples TRBV5-1 to TRBJ1-1; TRBD1 aligns across 9 bases. CDR3 size: 15 residues. From germline, CDR1 is SGHRS and CDR2 YFSETQ. The V gene end was trimmed by 5 bases and the J gene end by 1 base; junction bases not matched to a gene: 6. The CDR3 DNA reads TGCGCCAGCAGACCTCAGGGACAGGGGAACACTGAAGCTTTCTTT. It codes for CASRPQGQGNTEAFF.

The chain combines TRBV27 with TRBJ1-6; the D gene is possibly TRBD1 (5 bases). In germline, CDR1 is MNHEY, CDR2 SMNVEV (reference sequence). Trimming took off 2 bases at V and 7 bases at J, with 12 bases between the two ends. The CDR3 consists of 15 residues. The CDR3 bases are TGTGCCAGCAGTTTAATGGGGCCCGTGAATTCACCCCTCCACTTT. Translating it yields CASSLMGPVNSPLHF.

The gene calls are TRBV9 and TRBJ1-2; D not resolved. The CDR3 spans 13 residues. V dropped 3 bases and J dropped 5 bases, with 11 bases sitting between them. CDR1 is SGDLS and CDR2 is YYNGEE in the germline V gene. The CDR3 protein is CASSGQPPYGYTF. CDR3 coding DNA: TGTGCCAGCAGCGGTCAGCCTCCATATGGCTACACCTTC.

V gene TRBV3-1 combines with J gene TRBJ1-5; the match to TRBD1 covers 7 bases. Germline assignment: CDR1 LGHDT and CDR2 YNNKEL (reference sequence). CDR3 size: 15 residues. V trimming: 2 bases; J trimming: 2 bases; junction bases outside the gene matches: 3. This CDR3 is CASSQQGGGNQPQHF. The CDR3 coding sequence is TGTGCCAGCAGCCAACAGGGGGGAGGCAATCAGCCCCAGCATTTT.

This clonotype occurred a few times. The chain has TRBV18 and TRBJ1-1; no clear D gene. The germline V and J ends were trimmed by 6 bases and 1 base, with 6 bases remaining between them. CDR1 and CDR2 from the germline V gene are KGHSH and LQKENI. The length of the CDR3 is 12 residues. The DNA of the CDR3 is TGTGCCAGCTCCATATGGAACACTGAAGCTTTCTTT. Translating it yields CASSIWNTEAFF. The complete variable domain, with remaining parts taken from reference TRBV18 and TRBJ1-1, reads NAGVMQNPRHLVRRRGQEARLRCSPMKGHSHVYWYRQLPEEGLKFMVYLQKENIIDESGMPKERFSAEFPKEGPSILRIQQVVRGDSAAYFCASSIWNTEAFFGQGTRLTVV.

This clonotype came up once. The rearrangement links TRBV5-1 to TRBJ2-5; either TRBD1 or TRBD2 may supply D (6 bases each). Germline V gene data show CDR1 as SGHRS and CDR2 as YFSETQ. The V gene lost 3 bases and the J gene lost 0 bases, with 15 bases spanning the gap. The CDR3 totals 16 residues. In DNA form, the CDR3 reads TGCGCCAGCAGCTCAGGAGGGGGTGTGTACCAAGAGACCCAGTACTTC. It yields the protein CASSSGGGVYQETQYF.

The CDR3 DNA sequence: TGTGCCAGCAGTAGACAGGGGTCTCCCTATGGCTACACCTTC. This translates into CASSRQGSPYGYTF. The chain recombines TRBV6-5 with TRBJ1-2, with 8 bases aligning to TRBD1. Germline loops: CDR1 MNHEY, CDR2 SVGAGI. The CDR3 spans 14 residues. Trimming cost V 5 bases and J 4 bases; bases outside gene matches: 6.

V and J are TRBV12-3 or TRBV12-4 and TRBJ1-2; the D gene is possibly TRBD1 (5 bases). CDR3 length: 13 amino acids. Trimming removed 7 bases at V and 8 bases at J, with 17 bases between. The CDR3 sequence is CASTLAGGNGYTF. CDR3 sequence (DNA): TGTGCCAGCACTTTGGCTGGGGGTAACGGCTACACCTTC.

The table lists this clonotype with a few counts. The genes are TRBV20-1 and TRBJ1-2; possibly TRBD1 for D (5 bases). Trimming pared 3 bases from V and 4 bases from J, leaving 9 bases between. The CDR3 totals 12 residues. Germline V CDR1 and CDR2: DFQATT, SNEGSKA (reference sequence). The CDR3 DNA is TGCAGTGCTAGCACGGGGACCTATGGCTACACCTTC. This gives the protein CSASTGTYGYTF.

V gene TRBV20-1 combines with J gene TRBJ1-5; no reliable D call. Between the trimmed V and J ends, which lost 5 bases and 4 bases, there was a span of 9 bases. The CDR3 is 12 amino acids. CDR1 is DFQATT, CDR2 SNEGSKA, per germline (reference sequence). CDR3 in DNA: TGCAGTGCTTGGGAAGGAAATCAGCCCCAGCATTTT. It encodes CSAWEGNQPQHF.

The J gene is TRBJ1-5, the V gene TRBV28; perhaps TRBD1 as D (6 bases). The CDR3 consists of 14 residues. Trimming cost V 4 bases and J 1 base, with 8 bases left between them. CDR1 and CDR2 (germline): MDHEN, SYDVKM. The CDR3 is CASSWTESNQPQHF. CDR3 coding DNA: TGTGCCAGCAGTTGGACAGAGAGCAATCAGCCCCAGCATTTT.

The V call is TRBV7-6, the J call TRBJ2-7, with 9 bases matching TRBD1. J was trimmed by 2 bases and V by 5 bases; bases with no gene match: 4. The CDR3 totals 14 residues. Germline CDR1 and CDR2: SGHVS and FNYEAQ. The chain's CDR3 is CASSKDRGPYEQYF. The CDR3 DNA sequence: TGTGCCAGCAGCAAGGACAGGGGTCCCTACGAGCAGTACTTC.

The rearrangement links TRBV12-3 or TRBV12-4 to TRBJ2-7, with TRBD1 matching 7 bases. The CDR3 totals 14 residues. The trim removed 4 bases at V and 0 bases at J, leaving 3 bases unmatched. CDR3 sequence (DNA): TGTGCCAGCAGTTCGGACAGGTTCTCCTACGAGCAGTACTTC. This translates into CASSSDRFSYEQYF.

The gene calls are TRBV12-3 or TRBV12-4 and TRBJ1-1; no firm D call. Trimming removed 3 bases at V and 8 bases at J, with 7 bases between. The CDR3 length is 11 residues. CDR3 region: CASSFGGEAFF. CDR3 nucleotides: TGTGCCAGCAGTTTTGGAGGGGAAGCTTTCTTT.

This clonotype has a handful of counts. This chain connects TRBV10-3 to TRBJ2-7; D possibly corresponds to TRBD1 (5 bases). The germline V gene has CDR1 ENHRY and CDR2 SYGVKD. V lost 4 bases to trimming and J lost 2 bases, with 9 bases between them. There are 13 residues in the CDR3. CDR3 protein: CAISAGRAYEQYF. The DNA for the CDR3 is TGTGCCATCAGTGCGGGCAGGGCCTACGAGCAGTACTTC.

This clonotype was found many times. The chain carries TRBV12-3 or TRBV12-4 and TRBJ1-6, with D maybe TRBD1 (5 bases). This CDR3 is built from 15 residues. Between the trimmed V and J ends, which lost 3 bases and 5 bases, there was a span of 11 bases. CDR3 sequence: CASSFRVGDNSPLHF. The DNA of the CDR3 is TGTGCCAGCAGTTTCAGGGTTGGTGATAATTCACCCCTCCACTTT.

The V call is TRBV12-3 or TRBV12-4, the J call TRBJ2-7, with TRBD2 matching 15 bases. V lost 4 bases to trimming and J lost 0 bases; unmatched junction nucleotides: 7. This CDR3 spans 18 amino acids. This chain's CDR3 is CASSSGTSGGRSSYEQYF. The CDR3 coding sequence is TGTGCCAGCAGTTCCGGGACTAGCGGGGGGAGAAGCTCCTACGAGCAGTACTTC.